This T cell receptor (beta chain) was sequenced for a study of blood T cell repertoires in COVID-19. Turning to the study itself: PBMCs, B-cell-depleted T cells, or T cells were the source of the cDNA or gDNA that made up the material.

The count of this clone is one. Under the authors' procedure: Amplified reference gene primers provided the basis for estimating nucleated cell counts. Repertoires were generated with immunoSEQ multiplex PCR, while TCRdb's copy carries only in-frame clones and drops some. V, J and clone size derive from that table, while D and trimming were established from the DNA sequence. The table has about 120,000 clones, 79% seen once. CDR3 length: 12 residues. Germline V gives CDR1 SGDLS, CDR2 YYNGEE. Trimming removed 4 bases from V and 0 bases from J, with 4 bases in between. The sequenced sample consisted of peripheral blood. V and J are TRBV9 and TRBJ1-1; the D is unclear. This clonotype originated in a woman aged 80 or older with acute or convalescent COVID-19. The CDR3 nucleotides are TGTGCCAGCAGCCGAGTGAACACTGAAGCTTTCTTT. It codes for CASSRVNTEAFF.